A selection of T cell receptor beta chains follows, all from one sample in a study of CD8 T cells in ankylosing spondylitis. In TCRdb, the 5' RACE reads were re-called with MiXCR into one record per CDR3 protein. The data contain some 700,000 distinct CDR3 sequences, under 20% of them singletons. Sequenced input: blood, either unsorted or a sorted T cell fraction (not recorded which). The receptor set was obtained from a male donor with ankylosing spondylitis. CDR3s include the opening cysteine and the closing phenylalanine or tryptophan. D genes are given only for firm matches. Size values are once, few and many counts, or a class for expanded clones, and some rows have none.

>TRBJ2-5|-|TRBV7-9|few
CASSHYRGETETQYF
TGTGCCAGCAGCCATTATAGGGGGGAGACGGAGACCCAGTACTTC
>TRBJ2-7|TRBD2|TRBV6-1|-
CASRDSGGLYEQYF
TGTGCCAGCAGAGACAGCGGGGGCCTATACGAGCAGTACTTC
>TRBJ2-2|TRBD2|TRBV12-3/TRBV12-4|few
CASSRGLGAGELFF
TGTGCCAGCAGCCGGGGACTAGGAGCCGGGGAGCTGTTTTTT
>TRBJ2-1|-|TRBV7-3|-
CASSPGNGAGNNEQFF
TGTGCCAGCAGCCCAGGAAATGGGGCAGGGAACAATGAGCAGTTCTTC
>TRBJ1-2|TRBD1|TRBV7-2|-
CASSFLSGTGVGYTF
TGTGCCAGCAGCTTCTTATCCGGGACAGGGGTTGGCTACACCTTC
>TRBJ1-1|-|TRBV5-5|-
CASRRVRNTEAFF
TGTGCCAGCAGGAGGGTACGGAACACTGAAGCTTTCTTT
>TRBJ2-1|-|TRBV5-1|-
CASSLDVPYEQFF
TGCGCCAGCAGCTTGGACGTACCGTACGAGCAGTTCTTC
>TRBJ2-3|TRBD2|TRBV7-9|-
CASSRGLAGGSDTQYF
TGTGCCAGCAGCCGGGGACTAGCGGGGGGGTCAGATACGCAGTATTTT
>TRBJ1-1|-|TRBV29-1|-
CSVPGLNTEAFF
TGCAGCGTGCCGGGACTGAACACTGAAGCTTTCTTT
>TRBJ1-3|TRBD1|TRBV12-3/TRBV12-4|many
CASSLTGAGNTIYF
TGTGCCAGCAGTTTAACAGGGGCTGGAAACACCATATATTTT
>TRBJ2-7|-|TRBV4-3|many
CASSQDWGPLYEQYF
TGCGCCAGCAGCCAAGATTGGGGTCCCCTCTACGAGCAGTACTTC
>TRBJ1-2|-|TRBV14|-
CASSQAGVHGYTF
TGTGCCAGCAGCCAAGCCGGGGTCCATGGCTACACCTTC
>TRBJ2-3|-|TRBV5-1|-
CASSREMLASSDTQYF
TGCGCCAGCAGCCGGGAAATGTTAGCTAGTTCAGATACGCAGTATTTT
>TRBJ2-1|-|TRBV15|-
CATSRDGEVNEQFF
TGTGCCACCAGCAGAGATGGGGAGGTCAATGAGCAGTTCTTC
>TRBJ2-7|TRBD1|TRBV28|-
CASSPTGGKYEQYF
TGTGCCAGCAGTCCGACAGGGGGGAAGTACGAGCAGTACTTC
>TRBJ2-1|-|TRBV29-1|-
CSVEQDQFF
TGCAGCGTTGAACAGGATCAGTTCTTC
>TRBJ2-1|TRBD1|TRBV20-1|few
CSAPRGQGVNNEQFF
TGCAGTGCTCCCCGCGGACAGGGGGTGAACAATGAGCAGTTCTTC
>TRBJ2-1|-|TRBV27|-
CASTPGTVIDNEQFF
TGTGCCAGCACACCCGGGACGGTCATCGACAATGAGCAGTTCTTC
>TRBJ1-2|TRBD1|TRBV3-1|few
CASSRDRRDGYTF
TGTGCCAGCAGCCGGGACAGGAGGGATGGCTACACCTTC
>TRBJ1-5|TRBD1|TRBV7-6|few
CASSLQTGWNQPQHF
TGTGCCAGCAGCTTACAGACAGGGTGGAATCAGCCCCAGCATTTT
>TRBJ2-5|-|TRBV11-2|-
CASSFAGFGQETQYF
TGTGCCAGCAGCTTTGCGGGGTTCGGGCAAGAGACCCAGTACTTC
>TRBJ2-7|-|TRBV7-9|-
CASNSHQARITYF
TGTGCCAGCAACTCCCACCAGGCACGGATAACGTACTTC